These 30 T cell receptor beta chains originate from one sample sequenced in a study of shared clonotypes between healthy human individuals. Here immunoSEQ multiplex PCR was the method, and the copy in TCRdb shows in-frame clones only, minus some. Found here are approximately 2,300,000 clones, 92% of them singletons; the top ten hold 0.3% to 0.4%. The sequencing sample was made of naive CD4+ T cells from PBMCs. The subset was: CD45RA+ positively selected. The receptors come from a man between 18 and 35 years old in good health. Some clones in this sample may be carry-over from other donors' samples.

J is TRBJ2-6 and V is TRBV4-3; no clear D. Deletions cut 0 bases from V and 13 bases from J, with 10 bases between. The CDR3 spans 13 residues. The germline V gene has CDR1 LGHNA and CDR2 YSLEER. For the CDR3, the DNA is TGCGCCAGCAGCCAAGATGAAGGGAAGGTCCTGACTTTC. This codes for CASSQDEGKVLTF.

The chain is built from TRBV7-2 and TRBJ2-4; D is unresolved. Germline-derived CDR1 and CDR2 are SGHTA and FQGNSA. The CDR3 extends over 14 amino acids. The V end lost 1 base, the J end lost 7 bases, and 11 bases lay between the germline ends. Written as DNA, the CDR3 is TGTGCCAGCAGCTTAGAACGGCCTGGGAACATTCAGTACTTC. This sequence encodes CASSLERPGNIQYF.

The chain couples TRBV4-1 to TRBJ2-3, with D uncertain. Germline V gives CDR1 MGHRA, CDR2 YSYEKL. V was trimmed by 0 bases and J by 0 bases, leaving 10 bases between them. The CDR3 spans 16 residues. CDR3 nucleotides: TGCGCCAGCAGCCAAGATAGGGTTGGAAGCACAGATACGCAGTATTTT. This sequence encodes CASSQDRVGSTDTQYF.

The J gene is TRBJ1-3, the V gene TRBV5-1; D is uncertain. CDR3 length equals 13 residues. The ends were cut back, 0 bases at V and 9 bases at J, with 10 bases in the middle. The germline V gene encodes CDR1 SGHRS and CDR2 YFSETQ. The CDR3 loop reads CASSLVLGSTIYF. Here the CDR3 DNA reads TGCGCCAGCAGCTTGGTGTTAGGGAGCACCATATATTTT. Drawing the rest from reference TRBV5-1 and TRBJ1-3, the complete variable domain is KAGVTQTPRYLIKTRGQQVTLSCSPISGHRSVSWYQQTPGQGLQFLFEYFSETQRNKGNFPGRFSGRQFSNSRSEMNVSTLELGDSALYLCASSLVLGSTIYFGEGSWLTVV.

V usage is TRBV5-1 and J usage is TRBJ2-5; D is possibly TRBD2 (6 bases). Trimming cost V 4 bases and J 5 bases, with 15 bases left between them. Germline assignment: CDR1 SGHRS and CDR2 YFSETQ. The CDR3 is 14 amino acids. DNA for the CDR3: TGCGCCAGCAGCACTCCGGGACTCCGGGAGACCCAGTACTTC. Translated: CASSTPGLRETQYF.

The chain couples TRBV28 to TRBJ2-6; 9 nucleotides match TRBD1. This CDR3 has 17 amino acids. The V gene end was trimmed by 5 bases and the J gene end by 3 bases; junction bases not matched to a gene: 8. Germline V gives CDR1 MDHEN, CDR2 SYDVKM. This chain's CDR3 is CASSTGTGRGGANVLTF. In nucleotides, the CDR3 is TGTGCCAGCAGTACCGGGACAGGGAGAGGTGGGGCCAACGTCCTGACTTTC.

The J gene is TRBJ2-1, the V gene TRBV4-1; 9 bases are a match to TRBD2. V trimming: 0 bases; J trimming: 11 bases; junction bases outside the gene matches: 11. This CDR3 is built from 16 residues. The V gene's germline CDR1 is MGHRA and CDR2 YSYEKL. The CDR3 spells CASSQDGAGGPQQQFF. CDR3 DNA sequence: TGCGCCAGCAGCCAAGATGGAGCGGGAGGCCCCCAACAGCAGTTCTTC.

V gene TRBV5-6 combines with J gene TRBJ2-7; D gene unclear. CDR1 SGHDT and CDR2 YYEEEE come from the germline V gene. There are 12 residues in the CDR3. Trimming removed 4 bases from V and 1 base from J, with 6 bases in between. The CDR3 DNA reads TGTGCCAGCAGCCGTACATCCTACGAGCAGTACTTC. This codes for CASSRTSYEQYF.

V is TRBV11-2 and J is TRBJ2-5; no definite D call. The V gene's germline CDR1 is SGHAT and CDR2 FQNNGV. The CDR3 spans 16 residues. V dropped 2 bases and J dropped 1 base, with 14 bases sitting between them. CDR3: CASSLSPAATQETQYF. CDR3 DNA: TGTGCCAGCAGCTTAAGTCCGGCAGCCACCCAAGAGACCCAGTACTTC.

This chain links TRBV28 with TRBJ1-5; D is possibly TRBD1 (5 bases). The CDR3 runs 15 residues. V dropped 6 bases and J dropped 5 bases, with 17 bases sitting between them. CDR1 and CDR2 (germline): MDHEN, SYDVKM. For the CDR3, the DNA is TGTGCCAGCAGGCCAACTCACAGGAGAGATCAGCCCCAGCATTTT. It yields the protein CASRPTHRRDQPQHF.

The rearrangement joins TRBV7-9 to TRBJ2-7, with a tentative D call TRBD2 (6 bases). CDR3 size: 15 residues. The germline CDR1 and CDR2 sequences are SEHNR and FQNEAQ (reference sequence). The V gene lost 3 bases and the J gene lost 5 bases, with 17 bases spanning the gap. The CDR3 nucleotides read TGTGCCAGCAGCTTTGCTAGCGACCGAAAACACGAGCAGTACTTC. It is translated as CASSFASDRKHEQYF.

The V gene is TRBV5-1, the J gene TRBJ2-1; TRBD1 matches 10 bases. The CDR3 length is 14 residues. The V gene end was trimmed by 7 bases and the J gene end by 6 bases; junction bases not matched to a gene: 7. Germline CDR1 and CDR2: SGHRS and YFSETQ. The CDR3 coding sequence is TGCGCCAGCGGCCGGGACAGGGGAGTCAATGAGCAGTTCTTC. As protein: CASGRDRGVNEQFF.

V gene TRBV29-1 combines with J gene TRBJ2-3; the D gene is possibly TRBD1 (6 bases). V lost 0 bases to trimming and J lost 4 bases, with 14 bases between them. The V gene's germline CDR1 is SQVTM and CDR2 ANQGSEA. The CDR3 length is 15 residues. CDR3 loop: CSVEELGAESDTQYF. CDR3 nucleotides: TGCAGCGTTGAAGAACTGGGGGCGGAATCAGATACGCAGTATTTT.

CDR3 coding DNA: TGTGCCAGCAGCCCCGGACTAGCGGGGGACAATGAGCAGTTCTTC. Translating gives CASSPGLAGDNEQFF. The chain employs TRBV4-2 and TRBJ2-1; 13 nucleotides line up with TRBD2. The V gene end was trimmed by 4 bases and the J gene end by 5 bases; junction bases not matched to a gene: 2. Looked up from germline, CDR1 is LGHNA and CDR2 is YNFKEQ. The CDR3 is 15 amino acids.

The count of this clone is one. This chain connects TRBV7-2 to TRBJ1-2, with 8 positions matching TRBD1. The CDR3 is 18 amino acids. V lost 0 bases, J lost 4 bases, and 13 bases stayed unmatched. In germline, CDR1 is SGHTA, CDR2 FQGNSA. CDR3 sequence reads: CASSLALSAGGRGYGYTF. The CDR3 DNA is TGTGCCAGCAGCTTAGCGCTCTCGGCAGGGGGCCGTGGCTATGGCTACACCTTC.

The rearrangement uses TRBV7-6 and TRBJ1-4, with D possibly being TRBD1 (5 bases). The CDR3 runs 15 residues. The germline gives CDR1 SGHVS, CDR2 FNYEAQ. V gave up 6 bases and J gave up 8 bases, with 19 bases separating them. CDR3 in amino acids: CASSLRGRVGEKLFF. The CDR3 nucleotides read TGTGCCAGCAGTTTAAGGGGACGGGTGGGGGAAAAACTGTTTTTT.

The rearrangement uses TRBV5-4 and TRBJ2-7; 8 nucleotides agree with TRBD2. This CDR3 has 16 amino acids. V dropped 4 bases and J dropped 6; count of bases not matched to a gene: 15. Looked up from germline, CDR1 is SGHNT and CDR2 is YYREEE (reference sequence). CDR3 bases: TGTGCCAGCAGCGGACCTAGTAGAGCGGGAGTCTCCGAGCAGTACTTC. Its translation: CASSGPSRAGVSEQYF.

The rearrangement uses TRBV19 and TRBJ1-4; D might be TRBD1 (6 bases). Deletions cut 2 bases from V and 6 bases from J, with 16 bases between. Germline V gene data show CDR1 as LNHDA and CDR2 as SQIVND (reference sequence). This CDR3 contains 16 residues. CDR3 protein: CASSISTGGIDEKLFF. The DNA for the CDR3 is TGTGCCAGTAGTATAAGCACCGGGGGCATCGATGAAAAACTGTTTTTT. Together with reference TRBV19 and TRBJ1-4, the CDR3 gives the full variable domain: DGGITQSPKYLFRKEGQNVTLSCEQNLNHDAMYWYRQDPGQGLRLIYYSQIVNDFQKGDIAEGYSVSREKKESFPLTVTSAQKNPTAFYLCASSISTGGIDEKLFFGSGTQLSVL.

V and J are TRBV28 and TRBJ2-7; D ambiguous. The CDR3 covers 12 residues. The ends were cut back, 5 bases at V and 6 bases at J, with 11 bases in the middle. Germline CDR1 MDHEN, CDR2 SYDVKM. Here the CDR3 reads CASSTPAGEQYF. CDR3 DNA sequence: TGTGCCAGCAGTACTCCGGCTGGCGAGCAGTACTTC.

Concerning this clone: Distinct nucleotide sequences in the sample also encode this CDR3. The genes are TRBV7-8 and TRBJ2-7, with 14 bases identical to TRBD2. This CDR3 is 15 amino acids long. With V trimmed by 1 base and J by 4 bases, 0 bases remained unmatched. Germline CDR1 and CDR2: SGHVS and FQNEAQ. DNA of the CDR3: TGTGCCAGCAGCTTAGGACTAGCGGGAGGGTACGAGCAGTACTTC. Residues: CASSLGLAGGYEQYF.

The rearrangement uses TRBV6-6 and TRBJ1-6, with 7 bases fitting TRBD1. Germline V gives CDR1 MNHNY, CDR2 SVGAGI (reference sequence). The CDR3 totals 14 residues. Losses at the gene ends were 6 bases for V and 6 bases for J; bases not matched to a gene: 5. The CDR3 region is CASSTGTVNSPLHF. The CDR3 DNA reads TGTGCCAGCAGCACCGGGACAGTTAATTCACCCCTCCACTTT.

The chain links TRBV7-9 to TRBJ2-6; no reliable D call. V was clipped by 5 bases and J by 0 bases, with 11 bases between them. Germline values: CDR1 SEHNR, CDR2 FQNEAQ (reference sequence). This CDR3 is built from 16 residues. CDR3 DNA sequence: TGTGCCAGCAGCACTCGACACCTCTCTGGGGCCAACGTCCTGACTTTC. This translates into CASSTRHLSGANVLTF.

For this clone: Additional DNA sequences in this sample encode the identical CDR3. The chain uses TRBV6-1 and TRBJ1-3; D remains unclear. The CDR3 is made up of 14 amino acids. With 2 bases removed from V and 1 base from J, the gap between germline ends came to 6 bases. The germline CDR1 and CDR2 sequences are MNHNS and SASEGT. CDR3 amino acids: CASSERVSGNTIYF. The CDR3 region has the DNA TGTGCCAGCAGTGAACGGGTTTCTGGAAACACCATATATTTT.

In DNA form, the CDR3 reads TGTGCCACCAGCCGCCCCCCTGAGGCCCAGTACTTC. Amino acids: CATSRPPEAQYF. The chain couples TRBV15 to TRBJ2-5; D remains unclear. This CDR3 region has 12 residues. Per the germline V gene, CDR1 is LNHNV and CDR2 is YYDKDF (reference sequence). Trimming took off 5 bases at V and 9 bases at J, with 13 bases between the two ends. Looking up the rest from reference TRBV15 and TRBJ2-5 gives the full variable domain: DAMVIQNPRYQVTQFGKPVTLSCSQTLNHNVMYWYQQKSSQAPKLLFHYYDKDFNNEADTPDNFQSRRPNTSFCFLDIRSPGLGDTAMYLCATSRPPEAQYFGPGTRLLVL.

The chain joins TRBV11-2 to TRBJ1-4; D may be TRBD1 (5 bases). CDR3 length: 15 residues. The V and J ends lost 1 base and 8 bases respectively, with 14 bases between them. Looked up from germline, CDR1 is SGHAT and CDR2 is FQNNGV. The CDR3 coding sequence is TGTGCCAGCAGCTTAGCCGGGGCAGGGTACGAAAAACTGTTTTTT. The encoded protein is CASSLAGAGYEKLFF.

The chain recombines TRBV2 with TRBJ2-7; 11 nucleotides line up with TRBD1. V shed 8 bases, J shed 7 bases, and the junction held 10 bases outside the gene matches. This CDR3 region has 14 residues. The germline gives CDR1 SNHLY, CDR2 FYNNEI. The CDR3 sequence: CASAGTGGFREQYF. CDR3 bases: TGTGCCAGCGCCGGGACAGGGGGGTTCAGGGAGCAGTACTTC.

The V and J genes are TRBV5-1 and TRBJ2-5; a possible D gene is TRBD1 (5 bases). V shed 2 bases and J shed 5 bases, with 16 bases lying between them. Germline lookup yields CDR1 SGHRS and CDR2 YFSETQ. The CDR3 loop spans 15 amino acids. The CDR3 loop reads CASSFSNGAGETQYF. As DNA, the CDR3 is TGCGCCAGCAGCTTTTCAAATGGGGCCGGGGAGACCCAGTACTTC.

This clone showed up just once. The V call is TRBV27, the J call TRBJ2-5; D may be TRBD2 (6 bases). The CDR3 is made up of 15 amino acids. From germline, CDR1 is MNHEY and CDR2 SMNVEV (reference sequence). V gave up 2 bases and J gave up 1 base, with 11 bases separating them. CDR3 region: CASSLTGTLQETQYF. CDR3 coding DNA: TGTGCCAGCAGTTTAACCGGGACTCTCCAAGAGACCCAGTACTTC.

Details on this clone: This same CDR3 is encoded by further DNA sequences in the sample. The chain carries TRBV28 and TRBJ1-5; D uncertain. V dropped 5 bases and J dropped 0 bases, with 11 bases sitting between them. The CDR3 covers 15 residues. Germline V gene lookup returns CDR1 MDHEN and CDR2 SYDVKM. The CDR3 region has the DNA TGTGCCAGCAGTCCGCGCGGCTATAGCAATCAGCCCCAGCATTTT. It yields the protein CASSPRGYSNQPQHF.

The chain joins TRBV18 to TRBJ1-2; D ambiguous. V lost 3 bases and J lost 3, with 11 bases in between. CDR3 length: 14 residues. Germline V gives CDR1 KGHSH, CDR2 LQKENI. The CDR3 loop reads CASSPSDYYYGYTF. CDR3 nucleotides: TGTGCCAGCTCACCGTCAGACTACTACTATGGCTACACCTTC.